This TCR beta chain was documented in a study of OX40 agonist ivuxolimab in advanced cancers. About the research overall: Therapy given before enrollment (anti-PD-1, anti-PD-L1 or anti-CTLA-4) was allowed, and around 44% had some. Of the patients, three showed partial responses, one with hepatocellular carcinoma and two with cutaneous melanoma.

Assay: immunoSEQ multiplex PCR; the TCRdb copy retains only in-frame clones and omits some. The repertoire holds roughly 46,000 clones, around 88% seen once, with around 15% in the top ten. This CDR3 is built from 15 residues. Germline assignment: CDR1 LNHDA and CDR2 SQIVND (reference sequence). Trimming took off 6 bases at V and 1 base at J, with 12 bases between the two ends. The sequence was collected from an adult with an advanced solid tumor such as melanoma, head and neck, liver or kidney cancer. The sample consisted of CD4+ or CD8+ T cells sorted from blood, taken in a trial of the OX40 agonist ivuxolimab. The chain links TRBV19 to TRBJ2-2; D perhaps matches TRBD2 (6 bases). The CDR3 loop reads CASRPGSGNTGELFF. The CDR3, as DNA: TGTGCCAGTAGACCCGGTAGCGGGAACACCGGGGAGCTGTTTTTT.